These T cell receptor beta chains were read from a single sample in a study of cytomegalovirus exposure and HLA in healthy donors. The data were produced by immunoSEQ multiplex PCR, yet TCRdb's version contains in-frame clones alone and is incomplete. The data hold about 140,000 clones, with approximately 94% observed a single time. Sequenced: PBMCs. The receptors come from a man aged 18 to 30 in good health and CMV-seropositive. CDR3s include the opening cysteine and the closing phenylalanine or tryptophan. A D gene is named only where the DNA matches it firmly.

j_gene	d_gene	v_gene	CDR3nt	CDR3aa
TRBJ2-5	NA	TRBV7-9	TGTGCCAGCAGCTTAGCCGGGACTGCTTTGGAAGGGACCCAGTACTTC	CASSLAGTALEGTQYF
TRBJ2-7	TRBD2	TRBV7-2	TGTGCCAGCAGTTCCGCGGGAGGGAATAGCCACGAGCAGTACTTC	CASSSAGGNSHEQYF
TRBJ2-2	TRBD2	TRBV7-8	TGTGCCAGCATGGAGCGGGAGTCGTACACCGGGGAGCTGTTTTTT	CASMERESYTGELFF
TRBJ2-7	NA	TRBV7-8	TGTGCCAGCAGCTTAGCGCGTTACGAGCAGTACTTC	CASSLARYEQYF
TRBJ2-2	TRBD1	TRBV5-6	TGTGCCAGCGGAAGGGGGCGGAACACCGGGGAGCTGTTTTTT	CASGRGRNTGELFF
TRBJ2-2	NA	TRBV30	TGTGCCTGGAGTGGTCCTGCGAGGAGCGGGGAGCTGTTTTTT	CAWSGPARSGELFF
TRBJ1-2	NA	TRBV28	TGTGCCAGCACCTTCGAAGCAGGCTATGGCTACACCTTC	CASTFEAGYGYTF
TRBJ1-1	NA	TRBV6-1	TGTGCCAGCAATTCCAGGTGGAACACTGAAGCTTTCTTT	CASNSRWNTEAFF
TRBJ2-5	NA	TRBV5-1	TGCGCCAGCAGCTTGAGAAGCGGTCCGGAGACCCAGTACTTC	CASSLRSGPETQYF
TRBJ2-7	NA	TRBV27	TGTGCCAGCAGTTTGAGACAAACCTACGAGCAGTACTTC	CASSLRQTYEQYF
TRBJ2-7	TRBD1	TRBV18	TGTGCCAGCTCACTTCCGGGACAGTCAGAAATCTACGAGCAGTACTTC	CASSLPGQSEIYEQYF